Reported below is one T cell receptor (beta chain). Its target is not known. Trimming pared 0 bases from V and 7 bases from J, leaving 9 bases between. The CDR3 is 13 amino acids. Germline V gives CDR1 MNHEY, CDR2 SVGAGI. This entry belongs to a study of cytomegalovirus exposure and HLA in healthy donors. Study-level results: Diagnosis of cytomegalovirus status made by the classifier reportedly showed high specificity and sensitivity. Listed as cytomegalovirus-associated were around 160 TCR beta chains. For most TCR sequences rarity was the rule, although some public TCRs occurred in many donors.

Profiled with immunoSEQ multiplex PCR; TCRdb holds only in-frame clones, not every one. The sample shows fewer than 250,000 clones, 85% to 90% of them seen only once. Sequenced: PBMCs. This receptor was taken from a man younger than 35 in good health and CMV-seronegative. V usage is TRBV6-5 and J usage is TRBJ1-1; D unresolved. CDR3 sequence (DNA): TGTGCCAGCAGTTACTCGGGTGGGAGTGAAGCTTTCTTT. This gives the protein CASSYSGGSEAFF.